The clone carrying this T cell receptor beta chain has only a few counts. The CDR3 length is 15 residues. From germline, CDR1 is SNHLY and CDR2 FYNNEI. V dropped 3 bases and J dropped 4 bases, with 13 bases sitting between them. The data were obtained in a study of control samples from healthy donors and cancer patients. Profiling relied on immunoSEQ multiplex PCR, and the TCRdb table lists in-frame clones only, not all of them. This sample has over 80,000 clones, with 70% to 80% found just once. Input material: blood. The rearrangement joins TRBV2 to TRBJ2-1; a weak D match, TRBD2 (6 bases). This sequence was found in a woman aged 25-40 years in good health. DNA for the CDR3: TGTGCCAGCAGTGAGCGGGGCTCGGGGTACAATGAGCAGTTCTTC. Its translation is CASSERGSGYNEQFF. Based on the CDR3 plus reference TRBV2 and TRBJ2-1, the full variable domain is EPEVTQTPSHQVTQMGQEVILRCVPISNHLYFYWYRQILGQKVEFLVSFYNNEISEKSEIFDDQFSVERPDGSNFTLKIRSTKLEDSAMYFCASSERGSGYNEQFFGPGTRLTVL.